These 2 T cell receptor beta chains were sequenced from one sample in a study of T cells after yellow fever vaccination. TCRdb independently ran MiXCR on the 5' RACE reads; one entry per CDR3 protein. The top ten clones hold 3.3% of a sample with some 340,000 distinct CDR3 sequences, roughly 10% of them seen once. The material was CD4+ T cells sorted from PBMCs, obtained 45 days after the yellow fever booster vaccination. The receptors shown here come from a man aged 18 to 30 who received the YFV17D yellow fever vaccine.

This clonotype was observed a few times. The chain joins TRBV6-5 to TRBJ1-1, with D perhaps matching TRBD1 (6 bases). The CDR3 consists of 16 residues. Looked up from germline, CDR1 is MNHEY and CDR2 is SVGAGI. The ends were cut back, 6 bases at V and 1 base at J, with 18 bases in the middle. DNA of the CDR3: TGTGCCAGCAGAAAGGTGGGGGGGCGATCGAACACTGAAGCTTTCTTT. Protein: CASRKVGGRSNTEAFF.

The table lists this clonotype with many counts. The CDR3 DNA reads TGTGCCAGCAGCTTACGGGAGGGGAGTGAGCAGTTCTTC. Its protein product is CASSLREGSEQFF. This sequence joins TRBV7-9 and TRBJ2-1; TRBD2 matches 8 bases. The J segment lost 9 bases and the V segment lost 2 bases, leaving 3 bases of the junction unmatched. The CDR3 consists of 13 residues. Germline CDR1 is SEHNR and CDR2 is FQNEAQ (reference sequence).